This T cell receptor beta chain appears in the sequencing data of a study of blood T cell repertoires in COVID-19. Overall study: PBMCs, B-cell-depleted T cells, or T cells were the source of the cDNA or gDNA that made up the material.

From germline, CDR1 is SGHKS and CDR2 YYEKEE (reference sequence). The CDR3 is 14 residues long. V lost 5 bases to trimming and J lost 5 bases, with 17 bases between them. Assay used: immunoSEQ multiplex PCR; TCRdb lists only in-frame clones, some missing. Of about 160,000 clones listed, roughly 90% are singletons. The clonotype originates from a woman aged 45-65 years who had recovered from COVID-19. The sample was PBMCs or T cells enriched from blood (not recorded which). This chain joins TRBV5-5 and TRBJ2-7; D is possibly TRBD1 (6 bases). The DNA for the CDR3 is TGTGCCAGCAGTCGGACAACAGGGTCCGACGAGCAGTACTTC. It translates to CASSRTTGSDEQYF.